This is a list of T cell receptor beta chains from one sample in a study of metastatic and nonmetastatic thyroid tumors. Via MiXCR, TCRdb re-called the PCR reads. This sample has around 20,000 clones, with 20% to 25% found just once. Sequenced sample: tumor tissue. These receptors all come from a female donor with papillary thyroid cancer or a benign thyroid nodule (not recorded which). Some clones in this sample may be carry-over from other donors' samples. Both conserved end residues are part of each CDR3. The order of the fields is clone size, V gene, J gene, D gene, CDR3 DNA, CDR3 protein. D genes are given only for firm matches. Some rows mark clone size as missing; the rest say once, few, many or name a class of expanded clone.

-	TRBV11-2	TRBJ2-5	TRBD1	TGTGCCAGCAGCTTAGGTACAGGGGGAGATACCCAGTACTTC	CASSLGTGGDTQYF
many	TRBV6-1	TRBJ2-3	TRBD2	TGTGCCAGCAGCCTAGCGGGAGGGCCAGATACGCAGTATTTT	CASSLAGGPDTQYF
many	TRBV30	TRBJ1-5	-	TGTGCCTGGAGTGTATTGGGCCAGCCCCAGCATTTT	CAWSVLGQPQHF
many	TRBV5-1	TRBJ2-5	-	TGCGCCAGCAGCTTGAGCCAAGAGACCCAGTACTTC	CASSLSQETQYF
few	TRBV28	TRBJ2-7	TRBD2	TGTGCCAGCAGAAAGGGGACTAGGGGATACGAGCAGTACTTC	CASRKGTRGYEQYF
many	TRBV19	TRBJ1-2	-	TGTGCCAGCCAGCGTGTCCCGCCGGACCCAACTAACTATGGCTACACCTTC	CASQRVPPDPTNYGYTF
many	TRBV18	TRBJ2-1	-	TGTGCCAGCTCAACGGACATCGGTACCTACAATGAGCAGTTCTTC	CASSTDIGTYNEQFF
many	TRBV5-1	TRBJ2-2	-	TGCGCCAGCAGCAGACGAGAGGGCGGGGAGCTGTTTTTT	CASSRREGGELFF
medium-sized	TRBV4-1	TRBJ1-2	-	TGCGCCAGCAGCCTCATGGGGGGGTCTTCTAGCGATGGCTACACCTTC	CASSLMGGSSSDGYTF
many	TRBV7-2	TRBJ2-5	TRBD2	TGTGCCAGCAGCTTAGTTGTTATTAGCGGGGGCCAAGAGACCCAGTACTTC	CASSLVVISGGQETQYF
many	TRBV20-1	TRBJ2-3	-	TGCAGTGCGCATCGGGAGAACACAGATACGCAGTATTTT	CSAHRENTDTQYF
many	TRBV12-3/TRBV12-4	TRBJ2-7	-	TGTGCCAGCAGCTCGGACCGCTCCTACGAGCAGTACTTC	CASSSDRSYEQYF
few	TRBV12-3/TRBV12-4	TRBJ2-7	-	-	CASSFGQGAYEQHF
medium-sized	TRBV11-2	TRBJ2-1	-	TGTGCCAGCAGCTTAGAGGTAGCGGTCTACAATGAGCAGTTCTTC	CASSLEVAVYNEQFF
medium-sized	TRBV6-2/TRBV6-3	TRBJ1-1	-	TGTGCCAGCAGTCAGACCAGGGGTTCTGAAGCTTTCTTT	CASSQTRGSEAFF
-	TRBV4-2	TRBJ2-3	-	TGTGCCAGCAGCAAACAGGGCGGGAGAGGGGGCACAGATACGCAGTATTTT	CASSKQGGRGGTDTQYF
many	TRBV7-8	TRBJ2-4	-	TGTGCCAGCAGCTTAGGCTTCGGGAAACCAGGAAACATTCAGTACTTC	CASSLGFGKPGNIQYF
hyperexpanded	TRBV6-1	TRBJ2-7	-	TGTGCCAGCAGTCCGGGACTTGCAGCCTACGAGCAGTACTTC	CASSPGLAAYEQYF
-	TRBV7-2	TRBJ1-3	-	TGTGCCAGCAGAACAGGGATAACTGGAAACACCATATATTTT	CASRTGITGNTIYF
few	TRBV28	TRBJ1-5	-	TGTGCCAGCAGCACGGGGCAGGGACGCAATCAGCCCCAGCATTTT	CASSTGQGRNQPQHF
many	TRBV14	TRBJ2-7	-	TGTGCCAGCAGCCAAGGAAAGGGGCTCGAGCAGTACTTC	CASSQGKGLEQYF
many	TRBV7-8	TRBJ2-7	TRBD2	TGTGCCAGCAGCCCCGAGGGAGGGGCCTACGAGCAGTACTTC	CASSPEGGAYEQYF
-	TRBV20-1	TRBJ1-1	-	TGCAGTGCCCCACCCCCGGACACTGAAGCTTTCTTT	CSAPPPDTEAFF
many	TRBV30	TRBJ2-3	-	TGTGCCTGGACGGGGTGGTCCTCCGATACGCAGTATTTT	CAWTGWSSDTQYF
many	TRBV5-1	TRBJ2-1	TRBD2	TGCGCCAGCAGCTTGGATAGGACTAGCGGAGCCAGGAGTGAGCAGTTCTTC	CASSLDRTSGARSEQFF
many	TRBV9	TRBJ1-2	TRBD1	TGTGCCAGCACCCGTCCCGGGACAGGGAACTATGGCTACACCTTC	CASTRPGTGNYGYTF
-	TRBV7-3	TRBJ2-2	-	TGTGCCAGCAGCATCCCTAGCACCGGGGAGCTGTTTTTT	CASSIPSTGELFF
-	TRBV6-2/TRBV6-3	TRBJ2-7	-	TGTGCCATCAAACACCAGGGGTACGATCAGTACTTC	CAIKHQGYDQYF
once	TRBV20-1	TRBJ2-1	TRBD2	TGCAGTGCCCCTACTAGCGGGGGAAGCTCCTACAATGAGCAGTTCTTC	CSAPTSGGSSYNEQFF
once	TRBV3-1	TRBJ2-7	-	TGTGCCAGCAGCCAAGAATCCCCAGGAGCCGCCTACGAGCAGTACTTC	CASSQESPGAAYEQYF
few	TRBV28	TRBJ2-7	-	TGTGCCAGCATCCCCCCTTTCTACCTGAGCTCCTACGAGCAGTACTTC	CASIPPFYLSSYEQYF
large	TRBV7-2	TRBJ2-1	TRBD2	TGTGCCAGCAGCTTAGCGTGGGGCGGGAGGGCCCTGTACAATGAGCAGTTCTTC	CASSLAWGGRALYNEQFF
many	TRBV20-1	TRBJ2-7	-	TGCAGTTCTAGGGGGGCTAACCTCGGGCGTATAACCTTCCCCGAGCAGTACTTC	CSSRGANLGRITFPEQYF
many	TRBV20-1	TRBJ2-1	TRBD2	TGTAGTGCTTACGGGACTAGCGGGAAAATTGGCCATGAGCAGTTCTTC	CSAYGTSGKIGHEQFF
many	TRBV30	TRBJ2-5	-	TGTGCCTGGAGTGAGCAGAATCAAGAGACCCAGTACTTC	CAWSEQNQETQYF
-	TRBV18	TRBJ1-5	-	TGTGCCAGCTCACCGGGTAGAGATCAGCCCCAGCATTTT	CASSPGRDQPQHF
many	TRBV18	TRBJ1-1	TRBD1	TGTGCCAGCTCACCTCTTGGACAGGGGGGCACTGAAGCTTTCTTT	CASSPLGQGGTEAFF
once	TRBV5-4	TRBJ2-2	TRBD2	TGTGCCAGCAGCTTGGGATCCACTAGCGGGAGCATCACCGGGGAGCTGTTTTTT	CASSLGSTSGSITGELFF
medium-sized	TRBV12-5	TRBJ2-3	-	TGTGCTAGTGCCACATTAGCAGATACGCAGTATTTT	CASATLADTQYF
many	TRBV5-1	TRBJ2-2	-	TGCGCCAGCCAGGGATCCGGGGAGCTGTTTTTT	CASQGSGELFF
many	TRBV6-1	TRBJ2-1	TRBD2	TGTGCCAGCAGTCCGACTAGCGGGGGCTACAATGAGCAGTTCTTC	CASSPTSGGYNEQFF
few	TRBV18	TRBJ1-4	-	TGTGCCAGCTCCCCTAGACCCCTGCTGGTTGGGGGAAATGAAAAACTGTTTTTT	CASSPRPLLVGGNEKLFF
many	TRBV5-6	TRBJ1-5	-	TGTGCCAGCAGCTTGTGGGCAGGCCCCAATCAGCCCCAGCATTTT	CASSLWAGPNQPQHF
few	TRBV28	TRBJ1-2	TRBD1	TGTGCCAGCAGTTTGGGGGGACAGTATGGCTACACCTTC	CASSLGGQYGYTF
many	TRBV20-1	TRBJ2-7	TRBD2	TGCAGTGCTAAACTAGCGGGAGAAGTCGAGCAGTACTTC	CSAKLAGEVEQYF
medium-sized	TRBV3-1	TRBJ2-7	-	TGTGCCAGCAGCCAGAGTTTACAGGGCGGCGAGCAGTACTTC	CASSQSLQGGEQYF
many	TRBV24-1	TRBJ2-5	-	TGTGCCACCAGTGATCTCGGTGCCGGGGGAAAAGAGACCCAGTACTTC	CATSDLGAGGKETQYF
-	TRBV5-1	TRBJ2-3	-	TGCGCCAGCAGCCTGCGTGGGCGGCCCATCACAGATACGCAGTATTTT	CASSLRGRPITDTQYF
-	TRBV20-1	TRBJ2-1	TRBD2	TGCAGTGCTAGGGCTAGCGGTTACAATGAGCAGTTCTTC	CSARASGYNEQFF
-	TRBV5-1	TRBJ1-1	-	TGCGCCAGCAGCTCGACGGGACGGATACCGACTGAAGCTTTCTTT	CASSSTGRIPTEAFF
-	TRBV2	TRBJ1-5	-	TGTGCCAGCACCTTACAGGGCGGTCAGCCCCAGCATTTT	CASTLQGGQPQHF
many	TRBV3-1	TRBJ1-1	-	TGTGCCAGCAGTCATCAGGGTACCCCTGAAGCTTTCTTT	CASSHQGTPEAFF
many	TRBV18	TRBJ2-7	-	TGTGCCAGCTCACCACAGGACTCCTACGAGCAGTACTTC	CASSPQDSYEQYF